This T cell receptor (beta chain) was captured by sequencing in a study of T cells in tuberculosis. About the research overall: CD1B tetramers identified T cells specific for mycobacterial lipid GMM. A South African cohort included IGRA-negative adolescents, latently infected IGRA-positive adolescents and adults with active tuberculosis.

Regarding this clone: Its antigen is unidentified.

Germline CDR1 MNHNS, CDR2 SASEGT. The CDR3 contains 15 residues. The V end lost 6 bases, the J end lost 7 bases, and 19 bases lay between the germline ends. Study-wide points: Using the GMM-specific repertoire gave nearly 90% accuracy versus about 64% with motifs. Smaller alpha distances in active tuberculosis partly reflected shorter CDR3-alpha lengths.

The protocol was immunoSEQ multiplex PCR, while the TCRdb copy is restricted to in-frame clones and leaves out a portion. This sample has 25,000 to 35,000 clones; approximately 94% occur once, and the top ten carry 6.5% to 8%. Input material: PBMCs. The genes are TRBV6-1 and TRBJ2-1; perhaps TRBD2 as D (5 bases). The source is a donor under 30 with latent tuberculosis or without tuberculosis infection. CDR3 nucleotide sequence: TGTGCCAGCAGCACACAGATTTCGAGAGGGAATGAGCAGTTCTTC. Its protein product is CASSTQISRGNEQFF.